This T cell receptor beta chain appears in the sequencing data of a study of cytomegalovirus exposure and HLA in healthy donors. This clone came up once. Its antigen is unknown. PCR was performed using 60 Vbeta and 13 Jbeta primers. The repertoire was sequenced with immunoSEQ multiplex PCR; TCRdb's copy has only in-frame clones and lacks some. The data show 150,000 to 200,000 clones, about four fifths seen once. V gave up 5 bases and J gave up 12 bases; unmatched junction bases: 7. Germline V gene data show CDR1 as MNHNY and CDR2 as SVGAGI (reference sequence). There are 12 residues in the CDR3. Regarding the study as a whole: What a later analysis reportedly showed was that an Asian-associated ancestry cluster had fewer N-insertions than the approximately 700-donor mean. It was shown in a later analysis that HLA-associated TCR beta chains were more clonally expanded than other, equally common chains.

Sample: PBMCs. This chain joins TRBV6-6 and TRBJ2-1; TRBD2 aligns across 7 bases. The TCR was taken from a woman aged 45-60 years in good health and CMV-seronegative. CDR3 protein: CASSQSGGGQFF. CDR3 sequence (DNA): TGTGCCAGCAGTCAATCGGGAGGCGGGCAGTTCTTC.